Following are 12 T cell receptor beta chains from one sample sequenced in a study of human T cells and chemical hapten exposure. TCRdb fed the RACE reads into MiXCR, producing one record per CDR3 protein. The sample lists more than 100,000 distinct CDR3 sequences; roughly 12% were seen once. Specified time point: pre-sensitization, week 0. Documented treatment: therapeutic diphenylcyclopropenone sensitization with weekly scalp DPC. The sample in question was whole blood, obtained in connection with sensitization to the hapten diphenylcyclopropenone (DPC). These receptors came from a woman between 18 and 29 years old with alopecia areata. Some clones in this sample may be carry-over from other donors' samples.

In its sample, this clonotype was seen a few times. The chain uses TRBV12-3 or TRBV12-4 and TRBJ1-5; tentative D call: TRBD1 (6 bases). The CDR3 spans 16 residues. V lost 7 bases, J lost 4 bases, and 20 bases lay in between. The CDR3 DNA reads TGTGCCAGCACCTTCCAGATTCGACAGGCTAATCAGCCCCAGCATTTT. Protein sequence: CASTFQIRQANQPQHF.

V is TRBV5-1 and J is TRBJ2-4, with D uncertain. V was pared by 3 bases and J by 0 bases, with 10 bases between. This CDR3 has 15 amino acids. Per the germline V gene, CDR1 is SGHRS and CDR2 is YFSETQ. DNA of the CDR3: TGCGCCAGCAGCTCTGGGCAGCTAGCCAAAAACATTCAGTACTTC. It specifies CASSSGQLAKNIQYF.

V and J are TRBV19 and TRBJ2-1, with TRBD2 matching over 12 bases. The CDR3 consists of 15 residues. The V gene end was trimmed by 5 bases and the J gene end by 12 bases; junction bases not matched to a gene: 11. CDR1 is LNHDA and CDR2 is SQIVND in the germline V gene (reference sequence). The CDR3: CASSVTSGGPSGQFF. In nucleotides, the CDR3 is TGTGCCAGTAGTGTCACTAGCGGGGGGCCCAGCGGGCAGTTCTTC.

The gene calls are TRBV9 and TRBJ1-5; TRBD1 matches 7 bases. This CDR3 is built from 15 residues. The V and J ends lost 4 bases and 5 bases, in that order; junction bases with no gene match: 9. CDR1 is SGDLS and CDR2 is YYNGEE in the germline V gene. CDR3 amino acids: CASSTGTDKDQPQHF. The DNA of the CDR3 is TGTGCCAGCAGCACAGGGACAGACAAAGATCAGCCCCAGCATTTT. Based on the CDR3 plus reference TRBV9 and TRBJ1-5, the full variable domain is DSGVTQTPKHLITATGQRVTLRCSPRSGDLSVYWYQQSLDQGLQFLIQYYNGEERAKGNILERFSAQQFPDLHSELNLSSLELGDSALYFCASSTGTDKDQPQHFGDGTRLSIL.

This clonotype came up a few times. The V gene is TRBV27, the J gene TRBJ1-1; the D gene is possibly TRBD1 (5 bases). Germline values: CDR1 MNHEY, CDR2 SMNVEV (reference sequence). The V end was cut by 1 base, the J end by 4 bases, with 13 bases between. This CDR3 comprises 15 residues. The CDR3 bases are TGTGCCAGCAGTTTATGGCCTGGGGGAGGCACTGAAGCTTTCTTT. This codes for CASSLWPGGGTEAFF.

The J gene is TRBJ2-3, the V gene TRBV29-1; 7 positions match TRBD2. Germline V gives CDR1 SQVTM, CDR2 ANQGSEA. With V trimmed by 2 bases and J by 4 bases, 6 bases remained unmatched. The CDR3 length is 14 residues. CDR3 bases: TGCAGCGTTGAATGGCGGGGGAGTTCAGATACGCAGTATTTT. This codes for CSVEWRGSSDTQYF.

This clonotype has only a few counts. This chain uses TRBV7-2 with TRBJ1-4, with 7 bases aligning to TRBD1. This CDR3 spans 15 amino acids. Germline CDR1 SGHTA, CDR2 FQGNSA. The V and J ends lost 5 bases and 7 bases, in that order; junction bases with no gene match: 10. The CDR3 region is CASSLTGTVPEKLFF. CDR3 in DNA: TGTGCCAGCAGCCTGACAGGGACTGTCCCTGAAAAACTGTTTTTT. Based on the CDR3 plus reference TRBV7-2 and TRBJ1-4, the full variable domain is GAGVSQSPSNKVTEKGKDVELRCDPISGHTALYWYRQSLGQGLEFLIYFQGNSAPDKSGLPSDRFSAERTGGSVSTLTIQRTQQEDSAVYLCASSLTGTVPEKLFFGSGTQLSVL.

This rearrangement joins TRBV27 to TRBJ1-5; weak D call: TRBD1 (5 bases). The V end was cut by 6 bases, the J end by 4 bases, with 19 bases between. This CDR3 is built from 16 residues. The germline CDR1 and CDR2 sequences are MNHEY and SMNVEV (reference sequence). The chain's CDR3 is CASSRMGQGLNQPQHF. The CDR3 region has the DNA TGTGCCAGCAGCCGGATGGGTCAGGGATTAAATCAGCCCCAGCATTTT.

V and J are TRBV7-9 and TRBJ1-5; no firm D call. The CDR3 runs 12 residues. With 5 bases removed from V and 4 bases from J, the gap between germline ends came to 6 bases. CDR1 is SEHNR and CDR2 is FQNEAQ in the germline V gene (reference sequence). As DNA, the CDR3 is TGTGCCAGCAGCAAGGGTAATCAGCCCCAGCATTTT. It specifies CASSKGNQPQHF. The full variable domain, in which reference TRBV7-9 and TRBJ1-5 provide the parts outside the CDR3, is DTGVSQNPRHKITKRGQNVTFRCDPISEHNRLYWYRQTLGQGPEFLTYFQNEAQLEKSRLLSDRFSAERPKGSFSTLEIQRTEQGDSAMYLCASSKGNQPQHFGDGTRLSIL.

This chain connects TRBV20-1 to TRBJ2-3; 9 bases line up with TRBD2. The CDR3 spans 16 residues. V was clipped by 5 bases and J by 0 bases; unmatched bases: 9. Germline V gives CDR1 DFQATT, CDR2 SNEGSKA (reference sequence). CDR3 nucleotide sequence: TGCAGTGCTGCGGGAGGGGAGCGGAGCAGCACAGATACGCAGTATTTT. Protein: CSAAGGERSSTDTQYF.

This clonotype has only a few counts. The CDR3 coding sequence is TGCGCCAGCAGTCAAAGTTGTCGGGTTCCAGAGACCCAGTACTTC. It is translated as CASSQSCRVPETQYF. This chain connects TRBV23-1 to TRBJ2-5, with D hard to call. TRBV23-1 is an open reading frame, and its role is uncertain. This CDR3 comprises 15 residues. The ends were cut back, 2 bases at V and 4 bases at J, with 14 bases in the middle.

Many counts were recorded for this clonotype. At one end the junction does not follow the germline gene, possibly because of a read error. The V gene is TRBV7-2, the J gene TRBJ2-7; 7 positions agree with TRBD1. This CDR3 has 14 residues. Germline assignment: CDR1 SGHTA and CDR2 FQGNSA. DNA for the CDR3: TGTGCCAGTAGCTTAGGGGGCACCTCCTACGAGCAGTACTTC. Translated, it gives CASSLGGTSYEQYF.